These 12 T cell receptor beta chains were sequenced from one sample in a study of blood T cell repertoires in COVID-19. This table comes from immunoSEQ multiplex PCR, and its TCRdb copy is limited to in-frame clones, with some not included. The data contain just over 350,000 clones, less than 90% of them singletons. Sequenced sample: PBMCs or T cells enriched from blood (not recorded which). These receptor sequences come from a woman aged 25 to 39 who had recovered from COVID-19.

The count of this clone is one. The V gene is TRBV27, the J gene TRBJ1-2; TRBD1 matches 8 bases. V dropped 6 bases and J dropped 2; count of bases not matched to a gene: 8. Germline CDR1 MNHEY, CDR2 SMNVEV (reference sequence). The CDR3 totals 15 residues. CDR3 in amino acids: CASSPDRDQNYGYTF. The CDR3 DNA is TGTGCCAGCAGCCCGGACAGGGACCAAAACTATGGCTACACCTTC.

The gene calls are TRBV28 and TRBJ2-3, with D perhaps TRBD1 (6 bases). In germline, CDR1 is MDHEN, CDR2 SYDVKM. This CDR3 region has 18 residues. V was trimmed by 3 bases and J by 1 base, leaving 20 bases between them. The CDR3 sequence is CASSFGAGAVWGTDTQYF. As DNA, the CDR3 is TGTGCCAGCAGTTTCGGGGCAGGGGCGGTGTGGGGCACAGATACGCAGTATTTT.

The chain employs TRBV18 and TRBJ1-2; D uncertain. Germline CDR1 reads KGHSH; CDR2 reads LQKENI. The germline V and J ends were trimmed by 5 bases and 4 bases, with 11 bases remaining between them. The CDR3 consists of 13 residues. The CDR3 here is CASSADRSYGYTF. The CDR3 DNA reads TGTGCCAGCTCAGCTGACCGGAGCTATGGCTACACCTTC.

The chain combines TRBV5-1 with TRBJ2-2, with 7 nucleotides matching TRBD1. The CDR3 length is 15 residues. J gave up 4 bases and V 8 bases, and 11 bases lay outside the gene matches. CDR1 and CDR2 from the germline V gene are SGHRS and YFSETQ. The CDR3 here is CASRAGTDTTGELFF. As DNA, the CDR3 is TGCGCCAGTCGAGCCGGGACAGACACCACCGGGGAGCTGTTTTTT.

The chain combines TRBV5-1 with TRBJ1-2; TRBD1 agrees at 9 bases. Germline V CDR1 and CDR2: SGHRS, YFSETQ. Trimming took 4 bases from V and 5 from J; bases not matched to a gene: 6. This CDR3 is built from 14 residues. This CDR3 reads CASSPQGARYGYTF. Here the CDR3 DNA reads TGCGCCAGCAGCCCACAGGGGGCGCGATATGGCTACACCTTC.

This chain uses TRBV6-5 with TRBJ1-1; 11 nucleotides agree with TRBD1. CDR3 length: 15 residues. Germline CDR1 MNHEY, CDR2 SVGAGI. V lost 6 bases to trimming and J lost 8 bases; unmatched junction nucleotides: 11. The CDR3 sequence: CASRAGTGGVLEAFF. CDR3 bases: TGTGCCAGCAGAGCCGGGACAGGGGGTGTCTTGGAAGCTTTCTTT.

The gene calls are TRBV9 and TRBJ2-3, with 10 bases aligning to TRBD1. The CDR3 is made up of 17 amino acids. Losses at the gene ends were 4 bases for V and 2 bases for J; bases not matched to a gene: 10. Germline V lookup: CDR1 SGDLS, CDR2 YYNGEE. The CDR3 reads CASSPRQGALYTDTQYF. The DNA for the CDR3 is TGTGCCAGCAGCCCGCGACAGGGGGCGCTTTACACAGATACGCAGTATTTT.

The chain uses TRBV25-1 and TRBJ2-2; D may be TRBD2 (6 bases). CDR1 and CDR2 (germline): MGHDK, SYGVNS. The CDR3 runs 17 residues. V was cut by 5 bases and J by 0 bases, with 16 bases left in between. The CDR3 is CASSPPFSGANTGELFF. CDR3 bases: TGTGCCAGCAGTCCCCCCTTTTCGGGGGCGAACACCGGGGAGCTGTTTTTT.

This chain connects TRBV27 to TRBJ2-7, with 7 bases identical to TRBD1. After removal of 5 bases from V and 5 bases from J, the junction contained 12 bases not matched to a gene. Per germline, CDR1 MNHEY and CDR2 SMNVEV (reference sequence). This CDR3 is 15 amino acids long. The CDR3 DNA is TGTGCCAGCAGTCTGCCGGACAGGCCGACCAACGAGCAGTACTTC. It codes for CASSLPDRPTNEQYF.

This chain links TRBV3-1 (or the pseudogene TRBV3-2) with TRBJ1-1; TRBD1 is a possible D gene (6 bases). The CDR3 runs 15 residues. Germline V CDR1 and CDR2: LGHDT, YNNKEL (reference sequence). Trimming took off 2 bases at V and 2 bases at J, with 12 bases between the two ends. The CDR3 sequence: CASSQWGGANTEAFF. CDR3 nucleotides: TGTGCCAGCAGCCAATGGGGGGGGGCCAACACTGAAGCTTTCTTT.

CDR3 DNA: TGTGCCAGCAGTGCGGACAACAATGAGCAGTTCTTC. Translation: CASSADNNEQFF. The chain uses TRBV12-3 or TRBV12-4 and TRBJ2-1, with D tentatively TRBD1 (5 bases). Trimming shortened V by 5 bases and J by 5 bases, and 7 bases separated the two germline ends. This CDR3 contains 12 residues.

CDR3 sequence (DNA): TGTGCCAGCAGTTTCCGGGACAGGGGTTTGCGAGAGACCCAGTACTTC. Its protein is CASSFRDRGLRETQYF. The gene calls are TRBV28 and TRBJ2-5; 10 bases agree with TRBD1. Germline loops: CDR1 MDHEN, CDR2 SYDVKM. With V trimmed by 3 bases and J by 4 bases, 8 bases remained unmatched. This CDR3 contains 16 residues. Drawing the rest from reference TRBV28 and TRBJ2-5, the complete variable domain is DVKVTQSSRYLVKRTGEKVFLECVQDMDHENMFWYRQDPGLGLRLIYFSYDVKMKEKGDIPEGYSVSREKKERFSLILESASTNQTSMYLCASSFRDRGLRETQYFGPGTRLLVL.